A selection of T cell receptor beta chains follows, all from one sample in a study of T-cell reconstitution after alpha-beta-depleted transplantation in children. One entry per CDR3 protein, called by TCRdb with MiXCR from the PCR reads. This repertoire shows fewer than 4,500 distinct CDR3 sequences, 9.5% to 15% found once; its top ten account for about 31%. The sample in question was PBMCs, mostly from graft donor cells, obtained 60 days after TCRalphabeta/CD19-depleted stem cell transplant. Receptors were obtained from a male patient aged 2-9 years who had a stem cell transplant for acute lymphoblastic leukemia, so the T cells may come from the graft donor. CDR3s include the opening cysteine and the closing phenylalanine or tryptophan. D genes are given only for firm matches. Some rows mark clone size as missing; the rest say once, few, many or name a class of expanded clone.

CDR3 DNA | CDR3 protein | D gene | J gene | clone size | V gene
TGTGCCAGCAGCCCTCCGGGACAGGGGAATTCACCCCTCCACTTT | CASSPPGQGNSPLHF | TRBD1 | TRBJ1-6 | many | TRBV7-4
TGCGCCAGCAGCCCGTCGAGGGGCCAGGGTTCTATTGAGCAGTTCTTC | CASSPSRGQGSIEQFF | NA | TRBJ2-1 | many | TRBV5-1
TGCGCCAGCCGAAAAGGGACAGCGAACACTGAAGCTTTCTTT | CASRKGTANTEAFF | TRBD1 | TRBJ1-1 | medium-sized | TRBV10-2
TGTGCCAGCAGCGTGCGTCGTGAAACTAATGAAAAACTGTTTTTT | CASSVRRETNEKLFF | NA | TRBJ1-4 | many | TRBV5-5
TGTGCAAGTCGCTTATACCTTGGGGGGAGGGGGTCAGATACGCAGTATTTT | CASRLYLGGRGSDTQYF | NA | TRBJ2-3 | many | TRBV12-2
TGTGCCAGCTCACCCAAGGGGGGTGAAAACATTCAGTACTTC | CASSPKGGENIQYF | NA | TRBJ2-4 | medium-sized | TRBV18
TGTGCCAGCAGCTTAGGGCGGGACAGGGGTGATTCTTTCTTT | CASSLGRDRGDSFF | TRBD1 | TRBJ1-1 | medium-sized | TRBV7-3
TGTGCCAGCAGCTTAACTAGGGCCACAGATACGCAGTATTTT | CASSLTRATDTQYF | NA | TRBJ2-3 | medium-sized | TRBV12-3/TRBV12-4
TGTGCCAGCAGCCCTAGACAGGGGGGGTCCTACAATGAGCAGTTCTTC | CASSPRQGGSYNEQFF | TRBD1 | TRBJ2-1 | many | TRBV7-3
TGTGCCAGCAGTCCCTCATCCTCAGGGGTTGAAAAACTGTTTTTT | CASSPSSSGVEKLFF | NA | TRBJ1-4 | many | TRBV28
TGTGCCAGCAGCTTAGACGGGGGTCGGGACACTGAAGCTTTCTTT | CASSLDGGRDTEAFF | NA | TRBJ1-1 | many | TRBV7-2
TGTGCCAGCAGCTTCTTTAACGCGAACACCGGGGAGCTGTTTTTT | CASSFFNANTGELFF | NA | TRBJ2-2 | many | TRBV7-2
TGTGCCAGCAGCTTAGGTCACTCGGGAATCAATGAGCAGTTCTTC | CASSLGHSGINEQFF | NA | TRBJ2-1 | many | TRBV7-9
TGTGCCAGCAGCTTAGGGGACAGGGGGACCCAGTACTTC | CASSLGDRGTQYF | TRBD1 | TRBJ2-5 | many | TRBV7-9
TGTGCCAGCAGTTTCCTCCTCCCCCCGGAAGCTTTCTTT | CASSFLLPPEAFF | NA | TRBJ1-1 | NA | TRBV28
TGTGCCAGCATATTGGGTGTGGGGAGCTCCTACGAGCAGTACTTC | CASILGVGSSYEQYF | NA | TRBJ2-7 | medium-sized | TRBV25-1
TGTGCCAGCAGTTCCGCCTCCAGGGGGCGCGGGGATGAGCAGTTCTTC | CASSSASRGRGDEQFF | TRBD1 | TRBJ2-1 | medium-sized | TRBV12-3/TRBV12-4
TGCAGTGCAAACCCGGGACGTGAAGTGGAGACCCAGTACTTC | CSANPGREVETQYF | NA | TRBJ2-5 | many | TRBV20-1
TGTGCCAGCTCACCAGAGAGGTCGGCAGATACGCAGTATTTT | CASSPERSADTQYF | NA | TRBJ2-3 | many | TRBV18
TGTGCCAGCAGCGGACGGGACAGTTACCTAGATACGCAGTATTTT | CASSGRDSYLDTQYF | TRBD1 | TRBJ2-3 | NA | TRBV9
TGTGCCAGCAGCTTAGCTAGCGGGATTTACAATGAGCAGTTCTTC | CASSLASGIYNEQFF | TRBD2 | TRBJ2-1 | medium-sized | TRBV7-2
TGCAGTGTTAAACAGGGGGCCTATGGCTACACCTTC | CSVKQGAYGYTF | TRBD1 | TRBJ1-2 | many | TRBV20-1
TGTGCCATGGGCCCCGGGCTCCTCGGGGCAGGATTAATCACAGATACGCAGTATTTT | CAMGPGLLGAGLITDTQYF | NA | TRBJ2-3 | NA | TRBV5-2
TGTGCCAGCAGGTTAGCGGGAGTCTACTACGAGCAGTACTTC | CASRLAGVYYEQYF | TRBD2 | TRBJ2-7 | many | TRBV6-2/TRBV6-3
TGCAGCGTTCCAACGTGGTCCGGGGAGCTGTTTTTT | CSVPTWSGELFF | NA | TRBJ2-2 | medium-sized | TRBV29-1
TGTGCCACCATTGTCGGAGGCAAAAACATTCAGTACTTC | CATIVGGKNIQYF | NA | TRBJ2-4 | medium-sized | TRBV24-1
TGCGCCAGCAGCCGGCCAAGTGGGGTCGGTGAGCAGTTCTTC | CASSRPSGVGEQFF | NA | TRBJ2-1 | many | TRBV4-1
TGTGCCAGCAGCTTAAATTCGGCTCTAAATTCACCCCTCCACTTT | CASSLNSALNSPLHF | NA | TRBJ1-6 | many | TRBV7-9
TGTGCCAGCAGCCTCGGGACAGGGGCCATAAATGAGCAGTTCTTC | CASSLGTGAINEQFF | TRBD1 | TRBJ2-1 | many | TRBV7-9
TGTGCCAGCAGGGACGGGGAGCTGTTTTTT | CASRDGELFF | NA | TRBJ2-2 | many | TRBV6-2/TRBV6-3
TGTGCCAGCAGGCAATGGCCGGACACTGAAGCTTTCTTT | CASRQWPDTEAFF | NA | TRBJ1-1 | medium-sized | TRBV3-1
TGCAGTGCTAGAGATAGGGGGAGGGCCTATAATTCACCCCTCCACTTT | CSARDRGRAYNSPLHF | NA | TRBJ1-6 | many | TRBV20-1
TGCGCCAGCTCCAGGTGGGCAGAGCCAAACACCATATATTTT | CASSRWAEPNTIYF | NA | TRBJ1-3 | many | TRBV5-1
TGTGCCAGCAGCCTTTCCAATGAGCAGTTCTTC | CASSLSNEQFF | NA | TRBJ2-1 | large | TRBV12-3/TRBV12-4
TGTGCCAGCAGCTTGGCGGGTGGGCTGCAGTATTTT | CASSLAGGLQYF | NA | TRBJ2-3 | many | TRBV5-4
TGTGCCAGCAGTCCCGGACAGGGAACCTACGAGCAGTACTTC | CASSPGQGTYEQYF | TRBD1 | TRBJ2-7 | many | TRBV12-3/TRBV12-4
TGTGCCATCGGCCCCGGGCCCCTCGGGGCAGGATTAATCACAGATACGCAGTATTTT | CAIGPGPLGAGLITDTQYF | NA | TRBJ2-3 | NA | TRBV7-9
TGCAGTGCTAGCCCGGCGATTACACACTCCCCTGAAGCTTTCTTT | CSASPAITHSPEAFF | NA | TRBJ1-1 | many | TRBV20-1
TGTGCCAGCAGCAAAGAGAACAGGACCTGCTCTGGGGCCAACGTCCTGACTTTC | CASSKENRTCSGANVLTF | NA | TRBJ2-6 | medium-sized | TRBV21-1
TGTGCCATAGGACAGGGAACTAATGAAAAACTGTTTTTT | CAIGQGTNEKLFF | TRBD1 | TRBJ1-4 | many | TRBV19
TGTGCCAGCAGCCCCCTTCCTGGACAAAGCATGAACACTGAAGCTTTCTTT | CASSPLPGQSMNTEAFF | NA | TRBJ1-1 | many | TRBV6-5
TGTGCCAGCAGCAGGGGTTACGAGCAGTACTTC | CASSRGYEQYF | NA | TRBJ2-7 | few | TRBV5-4
TGTGCCAGCAGCTTCACCTCCTATAGCGGGGGGCCCAGGGAGACCCAGTACTTC | CASSFTSYSGGPRETQYF | TRBD2 | TRBJ2-5 | large | TRBV7-3
TGCAGTGCTAGTGGGGCCGGGACAGGCCACAATGAGCAGTTCTTC | CSASGAGTGHNEQFF | TRBD1 | TRBJ2-1 | many | TRBV20-1
TGTGCCAGCAGCCAGCGACAGGGGCCTGGAAACACCATATATTTT | CASSQRQGPGNTIYF | NA | TRBJ1-3 | many | TRBV12-1
TGTGCCAGCAGTTTAAGACCTCTCGGGACGCAGTATTTT | CASSLRPLGTQYF | NA | TRBJ2-3 | many | TRBV28
TGTGCCAGCAGTGCTACAGGGGAATGGGGCTACACCTTC | CASSATGEWGYTF | TRBD1 | TRBJ1-2 | many | TRBV6-1
TGTGCCAGGAGCGCCGGGTGGGAGCAGTACTTC | CARSAGWEQYF | NA | TRBJ2-7 | NA | TRBV5-5
TGTGCCAGCAGACGGGGGGGGGAAAAACTGTTTTTT | CASRRGGEKLFF | NA | TRBJ1-4 | NA | TRBV7-9
TGTGCCAGCAGTCCCTATATTGGGCGGAACACTGAAGCTTTCTTT | CASSPYIGRNTEAFF | NA | TRBJ1-1 | medium-sized | TRBV7-2
TGTGCCAGCAGTTACGCCCCCGCCTTGGATATCTACGAGCAGTACTTC | CASSYAPALDIYEQYF | NA | TRBJ2-7 | NA | TRBV6-5
TGTGCCAGCAGCCCTAGGACAGGGAGTAATGAAAAACTGTTTTTT | CASSPRTGSNEKLFF | TRBD1 | TRBJ1-4 | many | TRBV7-8
TGTGCCAGCAGTTACGTCCTGACTAGCGGGGGGACCAATGAGCAGTTCTTC | CASSYVLTSGGTNEQFF | TRBD2 | TRBJ2-1 | many | TRBV6-6
TGTGCCAGCAGGGGGACTAGCGGGGACTCCTACGAGCAGTACTTC | CASRGTSGDSYEQYF | TRBD2 | TRBJ2-7 | many | TRBV2
TGTGCCAGCAGTTACCGACAGGGCGTTATCACTGAAGCTTTCTTT | CASSYRQGVITEAFF | TRBD1 | TRBJ1-1 | many | TRBV6-6
TGCGCCAGCAGCGCCCTGGCGGGGGGCACGGATGAGCAGTTCTTC | CASSALAGGTDEQFF | TRBD2 | TRBJ2-1 | NA | TRBV4-3
TGTGCCAGCAGACCTCCTTTGTATATCGACGAGCAGTACTTC | CASRPPLYIDEQYF | NA | TRBJ2-7 | NA | TRBV27
TGTGCCAGCAGCGTAGTGGCTTTCCCCTACGAGCAGTACTTC | CASSVVAFPYEQYF | NA | TRBJ2-7 | many | TRBV9
TGTGCCATCAGCCCCGGGATTAGCTGGGCAGGATTAATCACAGATACGCAGTATTTT | CAISPGISWAGLITDTQYF | NA | TRBJ2-3 | NA | TRBV4-2
TGCGCCAGCAGCTTGGTGCCAGAGAACACTGAAGCTTTCTTT | CASSLVPENTEAFF | NA | TRBJ1-1 | many | TRBV5-1